This T cell receptor beta chain is from a study of tumor and adjacent non-tumor tissue in lung cancer (dated by TCRdb to 2017 to 2018). Regarding the research as a whole: Patients with adenocarcinoma (roughly 12), squamous cell carcinoma (2) and small cell lung cancer (1) were included in the cohort. TCRbeta CDR3 sequencing was performed on a few dozen paired specimens, with one tumor sample and one normal lung sample collected per patient. Bulk TCRbeta repertoires were compared between lung tumor tissue and matched distant non-tumor lung tissue obtained from roughly 16 lung cancer patients. Sequencing generated a total of approximately 130,000,000 productive TCRbeta reads, averaging roughly 3.9 million reads per sample. Ages among the roughly 15 patients ranged from about 30 to 80 years, there were roughly ten men and 5 women, and disease was at TNM stage I to III. What the work shows at the level of the full study, not this receptor alone: The top 100 clones accounted for a significantly larger cumulative portion of the repertoire in normal lung than in tumor tissue. Significantly higher TCR diversity was found in younger patients, and higher tumor TCR diversity was associated with shorter overall and disease-free survival. Tumor tissue showed significantly greater TCR diversity (inverse Simpson) than normal lung tissue (approximately 400 vs 170, P = 0.0075, Mann-Whitney U test). With only roughly 14 patients in the cohort, the authors noted that larger samples and more detailed clinical data are needed. Neither the sequencing platform nor unique molecular identifiers are named or mentioned anywhere in the methods. Peripheral blood was not sequenced, so blood TCRbeta repertoires in these lung cancer patients were not examined.

This clonotype is labeled medium-sized (0.01 to 0.1%). It lacks a known antigen. No much larger clone exists at a distance of one base, and base qualities are not known. RNA was isolated from bulk unsorted tissue, and RNA quality was assessed with a NanoDrop ND-1000 and an Agilent 2100. The normal lung samples consisted of distant non-tumor tissue collected more than 3 cm from the tumor edge. The donors were newly diagnosed lung cancer patients admitted for thoracic surgery in China from August to November 2014 who had not received prior chemotherapy. Anyone who had undergone radiotherapy or chemotherapy before, or who had another cancer at the same time, was left out of the study. Surgical tissue pieces of about 1-2 cm3 were preserved in RNAlater solution and were kept at -80 degrees C until use. From a lookup of the germline V gene (reference sequence), CDR1 and CDR2 are SGHAT and FQDESV. The germline V and J ends show losses of 5 bases and 8 bases respectively, and no gene match explains 9 bases of the junction. Taken from cysteine to phenylalanine, the CDR3 has 15 residues. Only the CDR3 DNA stays, 45 bases, in frame from base 1.

Library preparation was by multiplex PCR. Sequencer: Illumina HiSeq 2500. TCRbeta libraries were constructed through three rounds of nested PCR with primers (Table S4) according to protocols adapted from ARM-PCR. PCR products of 200-500 bp were gel-excised and purified with the QIAquick gel extraction kit before sequencing. Regarding the original processing steps: Reads were cleaned with Trimmomatic, merged with FLASH into complete CDR3 sequences, and assigned to V(D)J germline segments with MiTCR. Clonal diversity was computed as the inverse Simpson's index with VDJtools. Productive reads were defined as in-frame sequences without a premature stop codon. TCRdb cleaned the public reads at Q25 with fastp, built clones with MiXCR and kept in-frame beta chains. Entries are consolidated by CDR3 protein sequence, retaining the most common genes and DNA. These V and J calls rely on TCRdb rather than the paper's analysis. The sample contains about 100,000 distinct CDR3 sequences, approximately 65% of them found a single time. 15% to 20% of the sample is in the top ten clones.

The receptor's source is a young man with non-small cell lung cancer. The chain joins TRBV11-1 to TRBJ2-1; 10 junctional bases match TRBD2. Sequencing used distant non-tumor lung tissue. The CDR3 region reads CASSVFLAGVDEQFF. In nucleotides, the sequence is TGTGCCAGCAGCGTGTTCCTAGCGGGAGTCGATGAGCAGTTCTTC.